Here is one T cell receptor beta chain with its context. The sample comes from a study of T cell changes during pregnancy in multiple sclerosis. Repertoires were generated with immunoSEQ multiplex PCR, while TCRdb's copy carries only in-frame clones and drops some. The table has some 14,000 clones, about nine tenths seen once. The input for sequencing was CD8+ T cells from peripheral blood mononuclear cells, taken in the first trimester of pregnancy. The clonotype comes from a female donor with multiple sclerosis, enrolled in a pregnancy study.

The CDR3: CASSYSTGGMYEQYF. The CDR3 nucleotides are TGTGCCAGCAGTTACTCGACAGGGGGCATGTACGAGCAGTACTTC. The V gene is TRBV6-5, the J gene TRBJ2-7; 10 bases line up with TRBD1. The ends lost 0 bases at V and 4 bases at J; junction bases unmatched: 3. This CDR3 has 15 amino acids. Per the germline V gene, CDR1 is MNHEY and CDR2 is SVGAGI.